A selection of T cell receptor beta chains follows, all from one sample in a study of blood T cells in healthy people across ages. TCRdb ran MiXCR on the 5' RACE reads and lists one entry per CDR3 protein. This sample yields about 1,800,000 distinct CDR3 sequences, of which roughly 30% are seen a single time; 6.5% to 8.5% belongs to the top ten. The sequenced sample consisted of blood. The source is a woman aged 25 to 45 in good health. The CDR3 runs from the conserved cysteine through the conserved F or W. D genes are given only for firm matches. Clone size, where shown, is once, few, many, or a class for clones that have expanded.

cdr3_nt cdr3_aa v_call d_call j_call clone_size
TGCGCCAGCAGCATCGACAGGGGTGCGGGCACAGATACGCAGTATTTT CASSIDRGAGTDTQYF TRBV5-1 TRBD1 TRBJ2-3 .
TGTGCCAGCAGGGGACTAGTTCTCTACGAGCAGTACTTC CASRGLVLYEQYF TRBV5-5 TRBD2 TRBJ2-7 .
TGTGCCAGCAGCAAGGGGATGGCTAATGAAAAACTGTTTTTT CASSKGMANEKLFF TRBV7-2 . TRBJ1-4 .
TGTGCCAGCAGCGGGGGGGAAGGTTACAATGAGCAGTTCTTC CASSGGEGYNEQFF TRBV5-6 TRBD2 TRBJ2-1 .
TGCGCCAGCAGCATCTGGACTAGCTCTGACAATGAGCAGTTCTTC CASSIWTSSDNEQFF TRBV5-1 TRBD2 TRBJ2-1 .
TGTGCCAGCAGCGTAGACACAAGGAACACTGAAGCTTTCTTT CASSVDTRNTEAFF TRBV9 . TRBJ1-1 few
TGTGCTAGTGGTTTGAGGGGCGACACAGATACGCAGTATTTT CASGLRGDTDTQYF TRBV12-5 . TRBJ2-3 few
TGTGCCAGCAGCGTAGCAAAGCGGTACACAGATACGCAGTATTTT CASSVAKRYTDTQYF TRBV9 . TRBJ2-3 .
TGCAGCGTTGTCACGGATCAAGAGACCCAGTACTTC CSVVTDQETQYF TRBV29-1 . TRBJ2-5 many
TGTGCCAGCAGCTTAAGGTTAAGCCTAGGGAACACTGAAGCTTTCTTT CASSLRLSLGNTEAFF TRBV7-8 . TRBJ1-1 few
TGTGCCAGCAGTGAGTCGGGGGCTACGGGCTACACCTTC CASSESGATGYTF TRBV2 . TRBJ1-2 .
TGCAGTGCTAGACGGGGCGGATCTGGAAACACCATATATTTT CSARRGGSGNTIYF TRBV20-1 . TRBJ1-3 .
TGTGCCAGCAGTCCACGCCGGGCCGGAAACACCATATATTTT CASSPRRAGNTIYF TRBV12-3/TRBV12-4 . TRBJ1-3 .
TGTGCCAGCAGTTTATCAAGGACGGCACGTGAGCAGTTCTTC CASSLSRTAREQFF TRBV28 . TRBJ2-1 .
TGTGCCAGCAGCATATCTAGCGGGAGTGTCGACAATGAGCAGTTCTTC CASSISSGSVDNEQFF TRBV9 TRBD2 TRBJ2-1 .
TGTGCCACCAGCCTCAATCTCGTAGGCTATGGCTACACCTTC CATSLNLVGYGYTF TRBV15 . TRBJ1-2 .
TGTGCCAGCAGTCCGGGACTAGTCGAAGTTCGAAACTACGAGCAGTACTTC CASSPGLVEVRNYEQYF TRBV25-1 TRBD2 TRBJ2-7 many
TGTGCCAGCAGCTTAGCGGGATCCCTCTACGAGCAGTACTTC CASSLAGSLYEQYF TRBV7-2 . TRBJ2-7 few
TGTGCCAGCAGTTTAATCGTGACTAGCGGGAGAGCGAACAATGAGCAGTTCTTC CASSLIVTSGRANNEQFF TRBV12-3/TRBV12-4 TRBD2 TRBJ2-1 few
TGCGCCAGCAGCTTGAGACAGGGGTACAATGAGCAGTACTTC CASSLRQGYNEQYF TRBV5-1 TRBD1 TRBJ2-5 .
TGCAGTGCTAGCGGAACTAGCGGGTGGGATTCAGCTAGCACAGATACGCAGTATTTT CSASGTSGWDSASTDTQYF TRBV20-1 TRBD2 TRBJ2-3 .
TGTGCCAGCAGTTACGTCCCGGGACTAGCGACGGAGACCCAGTACTTC CASSYVPGLATETQYF TRBV6-5 TRBD2 TRBJ2-5 .
TGTGCCAGCAGCGTAGGGGGACTAGCGGAAGAGACCCAGTACTTC CASSVGGLAEETQYF TRBV9 TRBD2 TRBJ2-5 .
TGTGCCAGCAGCTTAGGGGACGTTGAAGCTTTCTTT CASSLGDVEAFF TRBV7-9 . TRBJ1-1 .
TGTGCCAGCTGGGGGACAACTAACACCGGGGAGCTGTTTTTT CASWGTTNTGELFF TRBV7-9 . TRBJ2-2 .
TGTGCCAGCAGCTTAGAGGGGGCAATACCCTACAATGAGCAGTTCTTC CASSLEGAIPYNEQFF TRBV7-2 TRBD1 TRBJ2-1 many
TGTGCCAGCAGCCTCCAAGACACAGGGGGCGGTGGCTACACCTTC CASSLQDTGGGGYTF TRBV3-1 TRBD1 TRBJ1-2 .
TGTGCCAGCAGCCCGACTAGACTAGATACGCAGTATTTT CASSPTRLDTQYF TRBV3-1 . TRBJ2-3 few
TGTGCCAGCAGTCGGGACACCGCCAGGAATGAGCAGTTCTTC CASSRDTARNEQFF TRBV6-1 . TRBJ2-1 few
TGCGCCAGCAGCTTGGGCTGGGGGATGACGACCACCGGGGAGCTGTTTTTT CASSLGWGMTTTGELFF TRBV5-1 . TRBJ2-2 .
TGCAGTGCTAGGGATGGGGTCGGCAAAAACATTCAGTACTTC CSARDGVGKNIQYF TRBV20-1 . TRBJ2-4 many
TGCGCCAGCAGCTCCGGCGGGGCCGGAGTGGTGAAAGCTTTCTTT CASSSGGAGVVKAFF TRBV5-1 . TRBJ1-1 few
TGTGCCAGCAGTTTATGGGCTGCAGGGAATCGGGATCAGCCCCAGCATTTT CASSLWAAGNRDQPQHF TRBV27 . TRBJ1-5 few
TGTGCCATCCCATCCGGACAGAATTCACCCCTCCACTTT CAIPSGQNSPLHF TRBV7-9 . TRBJ1-6 .
TGCGCCAGCAGCCAAGATATCACGGGGGGTCATCAGCCCCAGCATTTT CASSQDITGGHQPQHF TRBV4-3 . TRBJ1-5 .
TGCAGTGCTAGCATAGACCGGGACACCCCCTACGAGCAGTACTTC CSASIDRDTPYEQYF TRBV20-1 . TRBJ2-7 many
TGTGCCAGCAGCTTCGGAGCGGGGGCCACCGGGGAGCTGTTTTTT CASSFGAGATGELFF TRBV7-3 TRBD2 TRBJ2-2 many
TGTGCCAGCAGTTTATGGGACAACACTGAAGCTTTCTTT CASSLWDNTEAFF TRBV12-3/TRBV12-4 . TRBJ1-1 .
TGTGCCTGCAGTTTCAGCCGGGACTTTTCCTACAATGAGCAGTACTTC CACSFSRDFSYNEQYF TRBV27 . TRBJ2-5 .
TGTGCCAGCAGCCCGAATCACTTGGTACGAGGCTACACCTTC CASSPNHLVRGYTF TRBV7-3 . TRBJ1-2 .
TGCAGTGGGTTGGGGGGTAGCAAAAACATTCAGTACTTC CSGLGGSKNIQYF TRBV20-1 . TRBJ2-4 many
TGCGCCAGCAGCTTCCTCGCGGGAGCGGCCTACAATGAGCAGTTCTTC CASSFLAGAAYNEQFF TRBV5-1 TRBD2 TRBJ2-1 .
TGTGCCAGCAGATCAAGACAGGGGAATTACGAGCAGTACTTC CASRSRQGNYEQYF TRBV27 TRBD1 TRBJ2-7 few
TGTGCCAGCAGCTTAGAGGGCTTTGAGACCCAGTACTTC CASSLEGFETQYF TRBV7-8 . TRBJ2-5 few
TGTGCCAGCTCACCCTCGGGGAGGAGGGACACTGAAGCTTTCTTT CASSPSGRRDTEAFF TRBV18 . TRBJ1-1 .
TGCGCCAGCAGACCATCAGCGGGGGGACTCACAGATACGCAGTATTTT CASRPSAGGLTDTQYF TRBV10-1 TRBD2 TRBJ2-3 few
TGCAGGCCAAAGGGGCGGACCCACAATGAGCAGTTCTTC CRPKGRTHNEQFF TRBV20-1 . TRBJ2-1 once
TGCGCCAGCAGCCAAGATTGGGGACTAGCGGGAGGACACAATGAGCAGTTCTTC CASSQDWGLAGGHNEQFF TRBV4-3 TRBD2 TRBJ2-1 .
TGTGCCAGCAGTTTATCGGAGGGGCTCAGTGAAGCTTTCTTT CASSLSEGLSEAFF TRBV27 . TRBJ1-1 few
TGTGCCACCAGCAGAGGGACGGGACAGGGAGTAAATGAGCAGTTCTTC CATSRGTGQGVNEQFF TRBV15 TRBD1 TRBJ2-1 many
TGTGCCATCAGTGAGTTAGTGGGACTAGCGGCTAGCACAGATACGCAGTATTTT CAISELVGLAASTDTQYF TRBV10-3 TRBD2 TRBJ2-3 few
TGTGCCAGCAGTCCCCCTCTCCAGGGGGCACCCTACAATGAGCAGTTCTTC CASSPPLQGAPYNEQFF TRBV28 TRBD1 TRBJ2-1 .
TGTGCCTGGAGTGTACGGAAGACAGGGTCAGATACGCAGTATTTT CAWSVRKTGSDTQYF TRBV30 TRBD1 TRBJ2-3 .
TGTGCCAGCAGCTTCCGGGCCTCGAACACCGGGGAGCTGTTTTTT CASSFRASNTGELFF TRBV7-9 . TRBJ2-2 .
TGTGCCACCAGCAGAGACAGAGCGGGAGGGACCCCCTACAATGAGCAGTTCTTC CATSRDRAGGTPYNEQFF TRBV15 TRBD2 TRBJ2-1 .
TGTGCCGGATTGGGGGGGCGCGGGAAGGTCTACGAGCAGTACTTC CAGLGGRGKVYEQYF TRBV2 . TRBJ2-7 few
TGCGCCAGCTTAATTCTCAGCGGGGGGGCCGATACGCAGTATTTT CASLILSGGADTQYF TRBV5-1 TRBD2 TRBJ2-3 .